The table lists the clone carrying this TCR beta chain with a few counts. Per the study methods: Reference gene primer amplification gave nucleated cell count estimates. Data came from immunoSEQ multiplex PCR; TCRdb stores just in-frame clones and leaves some out. Clone size and the V and J calls come from that table; the DNA yielded D and trimming. The top ten clones hold 0.75% to 0.95% of a sample with under 200,000 clones, about nine tenths of them seen once. This entry is derived from a study of blood T cell repertoires in COVID-19. Study information: Samples taken during acute and convalescent COVID-19 were collected in the United States, Italy and Spain.

Per germline, CDR1 KGHDR and CDR2 SFDVKD. The CDR3 spans 15 residues. Trimming cost V 7 bases and J 9 bases, with 24 bases left between them. This chain uses TRBV24-1 with TRBJ2-7; D is perhaps TRBD2 (5 bases). Sequencing input: peripheral blood. This TCR was recovered from a woman in her seventies with acute or convalescent COVID-19. The DNA for the CDR3 is TGTGCCACCAGCGGAGCGGACTTAGGCTCCGGGCGGCAGTACTTC. Translating gives CATSGADLGSGRQYF.